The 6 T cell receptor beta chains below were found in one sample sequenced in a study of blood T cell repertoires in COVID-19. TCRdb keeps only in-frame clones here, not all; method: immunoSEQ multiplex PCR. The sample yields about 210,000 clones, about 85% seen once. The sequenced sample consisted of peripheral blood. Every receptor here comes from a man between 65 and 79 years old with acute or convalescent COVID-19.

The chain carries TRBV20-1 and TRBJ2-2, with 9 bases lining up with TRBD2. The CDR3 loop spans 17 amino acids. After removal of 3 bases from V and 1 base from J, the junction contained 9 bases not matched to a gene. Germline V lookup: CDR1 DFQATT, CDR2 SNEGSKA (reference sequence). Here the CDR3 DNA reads TGCAGTGCTAGTCCCCAAGGACTAGCGTGGAACACCGGGGAGCTGTTTTTT. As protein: CSASPQGLAWNTGELFF.

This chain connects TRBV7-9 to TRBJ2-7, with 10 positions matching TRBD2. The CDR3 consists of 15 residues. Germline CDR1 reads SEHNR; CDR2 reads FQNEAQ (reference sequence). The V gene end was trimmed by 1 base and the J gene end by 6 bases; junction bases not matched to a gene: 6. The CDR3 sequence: CASSLDSLAGVEQYF. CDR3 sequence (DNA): TGTGCCAGCAGCTTAGATAGTCTAGCGGGAGTCGAGCAGTACTTC.

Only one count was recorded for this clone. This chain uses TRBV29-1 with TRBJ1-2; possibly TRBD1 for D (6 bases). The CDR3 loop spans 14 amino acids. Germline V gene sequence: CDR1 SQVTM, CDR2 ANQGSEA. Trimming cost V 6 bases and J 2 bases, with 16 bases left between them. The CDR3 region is CSVTPGTTNYGYTF. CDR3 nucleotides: TGCAGCGTCACTCCCGGGACAACGAACTATGGCTACACCTTC.

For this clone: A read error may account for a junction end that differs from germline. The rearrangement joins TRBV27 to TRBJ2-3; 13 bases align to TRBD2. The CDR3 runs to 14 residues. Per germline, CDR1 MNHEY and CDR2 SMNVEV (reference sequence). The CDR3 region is CASSHGLAGEAQNF. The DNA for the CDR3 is TGTGCCAGCAGTCACGGACTAGCGGGAGAGGCCCAGAATTTT.

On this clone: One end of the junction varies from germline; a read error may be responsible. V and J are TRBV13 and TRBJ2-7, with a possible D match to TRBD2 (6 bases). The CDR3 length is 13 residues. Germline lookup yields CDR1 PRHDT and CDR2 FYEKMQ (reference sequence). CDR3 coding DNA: TGTGCCAGCAGCTTAGGGGGGCGGGGTAGCGCCTCCTTC. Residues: CASSLGGRGSASF.

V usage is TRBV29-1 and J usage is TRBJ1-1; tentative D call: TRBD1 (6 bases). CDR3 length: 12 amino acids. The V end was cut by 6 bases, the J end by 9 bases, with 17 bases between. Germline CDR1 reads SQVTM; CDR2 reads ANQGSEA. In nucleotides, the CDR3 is TGCAGCGTGGGGAACGAGGGACAACAAGCTTTCTTT. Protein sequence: CSVGNEGQQAFF.